The present T cell receptor beta chain was sequenced within a study of shared clonotypes between healthy human individuals. Study-level background: The study used three CD4 naive, three CD4 memory, two CD8 naive and one CD8 memory plate per donor.

TCRdb's copy holds only in-frame clones and misses some; the assay was immunoSEQ multiplex PCR. Here the sample spans more than 2 million clones, over 85% being singletons. Terminally differentiated effector memory CD45RA+ cells were left out of the naive CD8 fraction, which was CD45RO-negative and positively selected for CCR7. In regard to this clone: The target antigen is unknown. Other nucleotide sequences from this sample produce the same CDR3.

General observations from the study: Rarefaction demonstrated incomplete sorted-subset sequencing despite large depth.

Germline assignment: CDR1 SGDLS and CDR2 YYNGEE. Trimming took off 2 bases at V and 7 bases at J, with 7 bases between the two ends. The CDR3 is 12 residues long. V usage is TRBV9 and J usage is TRBJ2-1; D ambiguous. The sample comprised naive CD8+ T cells from PBMCs. The sequence derives from a man aged 18 to 30 in good health. Some clones in this sample may be carry-over from other donors' samples. Here the CDR3 DNA reads TGTGCCAGCAGCGTTCGCGAAAATGAGCAGTTCTTC. Its protein product is CASSVRENEQFF.